This TCR beta chain comes out of a study of Ad26.COV2.S vaccination and SARS-CoV-2 variants. Study findings and constraints: Vaccine recipients posted higher spike-specific TCR breadth than their placebo counterparts. Considerable breadth of spike-specific CD8+ and CD4+ T cell responses has reportedly been documented following vaccination. Non-spike TCR breadth did not differ much between vaccine and placebo recipients.

As regards this clone: The antigen remains undetermined.

The protocol was immunoSEQ multiplex PCR, while the TCRdb copy is restricted to in-frame clones and leaves out a portion. The data hold some 340,000 clones, with over 80% observed a single time. The treatment was: over 15 received Ad26.COV2.S at low or high dose, single or two shots; 5 received placebo; per-sample allocation not given. Sampling took place 63 days after the first vaccine or placebo injection. Its platform was an Ad26 vector, and its expressed antigen was Wuhan-strain SARS-CoV-2 spike. Per the germline V gene, CDR1 is SGHRS and CDR2 is YFSETQ. The CDR3 sequence is 16 residues long. The trim removed 0 bases at V and 8 bases at J, leaving 9 bases unmatched.

The chain has TRBV5-1 and TRBJ1-4, with 8 nucleotides matching TRBD1. Sequences were derived from peripheral blood, sampled in a trial of Ad26.COV2.S vaccine versus placebo. This sequence was found in a person between 18 and 65 years old who received the Ad26.COV2.S COVID-19 vaccine or a placebo. The CDR3 protein is CASSLGPQGAGEKLFF. CDR3 bases: TGCGCCAGCAGCTTGGGGCCCCAGGGGGCAGGGGAAAAACTGTTTTTT.